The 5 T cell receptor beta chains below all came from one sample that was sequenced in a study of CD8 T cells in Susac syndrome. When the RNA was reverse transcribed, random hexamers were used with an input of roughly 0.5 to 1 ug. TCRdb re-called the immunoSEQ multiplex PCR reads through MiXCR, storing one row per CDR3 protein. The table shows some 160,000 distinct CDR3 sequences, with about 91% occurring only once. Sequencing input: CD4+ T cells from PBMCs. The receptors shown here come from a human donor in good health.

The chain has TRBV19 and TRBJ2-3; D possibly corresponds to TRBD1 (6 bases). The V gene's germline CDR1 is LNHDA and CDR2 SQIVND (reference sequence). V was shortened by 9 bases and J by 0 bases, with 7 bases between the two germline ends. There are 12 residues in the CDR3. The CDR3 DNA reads TGTGCCAGACAGGGAAGCACAGATACGCAGTATTTT. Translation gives CARQGSTDTQYF.

The CDR3 loop reads CSAASGTEAFF. The CDR3, as DNA: TGCAGTGCTGCCTCGGGAACTGAAGCTTTCTTT. The genes are TRBV20-1 and TRBJ1-1; no definite D call. The V gene lost 5 bases and the J gene lost 5 bases, with 9 bases spanning the gap. The V gene's germline CDR1 is DFQATT and CDR2 SNEGSKA (reference sequence). There are 11 residues in the CDR3.

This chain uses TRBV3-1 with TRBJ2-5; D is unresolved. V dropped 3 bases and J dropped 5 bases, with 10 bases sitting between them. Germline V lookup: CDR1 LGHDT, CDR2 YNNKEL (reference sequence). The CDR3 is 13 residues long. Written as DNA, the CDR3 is TGTGCCAGCAGCCAGCGAAGGGTGGAGACCCAGTACTTC. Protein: CASSQRRVETQYF.

The CDR3 DNA reads TGTGCCAGTGGGATCTCCTACAATGAGCAGTTCTTC. Its protein is CASGISYNEQFF. V gene TRBV6-2 or TRBV6-3 combines with J gene TRBJ2-1, with D hard to call. CDR3 length: 12 amino acids. The V gene lost 9 bases and the J gene lost 0 bases, with 6 bases spanning the gap. The germline V gene has CDR1 MNHEY and CDR2 SVGEGT.

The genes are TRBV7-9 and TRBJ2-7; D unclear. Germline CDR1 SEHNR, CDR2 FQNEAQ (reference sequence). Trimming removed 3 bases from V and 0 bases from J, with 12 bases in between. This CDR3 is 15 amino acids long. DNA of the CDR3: TGTGCCAGCAGCTTCTCTGAGTCGAGCTCCTACGAGCAGTACTTC. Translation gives CASSFSESSSYEQYF.